Listed below are T cell receptor beta chains from one sample, sequenced in a study of control samples from healthy donors and cancer patients. Generated by immunoSEQ multiplex PCR, the TCRdb table keeps only in-frame clones and is missing some. The sample includes more than 50,000 clones, about nine tenths of them seen just once. The sequenced sample consisted of PBMCs. These receptor sequences come from a woman aged 50 to 60 with colorectal cancer. Both conserved end residues are part of each CDR3. Each record gives: J gene, D gene, V gene, CDR3 protein, CDR3 DNA. D genes are given only for firm matches.

TRBJ1-1,NA,TRBV29-1,CSVDRGLDTEAFF,TGCAGCGTTGACCGGGGCTTGGACACTGAAGCTTTCTTT
TRBJ2-3,NA,TRBV7-6,CASSLYGEPTDTQYF,TGTGCCAGCAGCTTATATGGGGAGCCCACAGATACGCAGTATTTT
TRBJ2-7,NA,TRBV6-6,CASSPSAGGGTYEQYF,TGTGCCAGCAGTCCATCAGCAGGGGGGGGAACCTACGAGCAGTACTTC
TRBJ2-1,TRBD2,TRBV7-3,CASRESGTSGRADVFF,TGTGCCAGCAGGGAATCGGGGACTAGCGGGAGGGCCGACGTCTTCTTC
TRBJ1-4,NA,TRBV28,CASSFSGANEKLFF,TGTGCCAGCAGTTTTTCGGGGGCTAATGAAAAACTGTTTTTT
TRBJ1-2,NA,TRBV7-2,CASRNSRLPLGGYTF,TGTGCCAGCAGAAACTCTCGGCTGCCCTTGGGTGGCTACACCTTC
TRBJ2-3,TRBD2,TRBV7-6,CASSLDGGAGDTQYF,TGTGCCAGCAGCTTAGACGGGGGGGCAGGGGATACGCAGTATTTT
TRBJ1-4,NA,TRBV20-1,CSASPRGGSREKLFF,TGCAGTGCTAGTCCTCGGGGCGGATCGAGGGAAAAACTGTTTTTT
TRBJ1-1,NA,TRBV2,CASSEYLNTEAFF,TGTGCCAGCAGTGAATATTTAAACACTGAAGCTTTCTTT
TRBJ2-1,TRBD2,TRBV5-1,CASSLTSGTGYNEQFF,TGCGCCAGCAGCTTGACTAGCGGGACTGGGTACAATGAGCAGTTCTTC
TRBJ1-2,NA,TRBV11-2,CASSLGAGEDYGYTF,TGTGCCAGCAGCTTAGGCGCAGGGGAGGACTATGGCTACACCTTC
TRBJ1-5,NA,TRBV6-5,CASGNQPQHF,TGTGCCAGTGGAAATCAGCCCCAGCATTTT
TRBJ1-5,TRBD1,TRBV6-5,CASTRPGQGNQPQHF,TGTGCCAGCACTAGACCGGGACAGGGGAATCAGCCCCAGCATTTT
TRBJ2-7,NA,TRBV10-1,CASSESGEAYEQYF,TGCGCCAGCAGTGAGTCGGGAGAGGCCTACGAGCAGTACTTC
TRBJ2-5,NA,TRBV7-9,CASSLDVSGTQYF,TGTGCCAGCAGCTTAGATGTTAGCGGGACCCAGTACTTC
TRBJ2-1,TRBD1,TRBV6-5,CASSRQGANNEQFF,TGTGCCAGCAGTCGCCAGGGGGCCAACAATGAGCAGTTCTTC